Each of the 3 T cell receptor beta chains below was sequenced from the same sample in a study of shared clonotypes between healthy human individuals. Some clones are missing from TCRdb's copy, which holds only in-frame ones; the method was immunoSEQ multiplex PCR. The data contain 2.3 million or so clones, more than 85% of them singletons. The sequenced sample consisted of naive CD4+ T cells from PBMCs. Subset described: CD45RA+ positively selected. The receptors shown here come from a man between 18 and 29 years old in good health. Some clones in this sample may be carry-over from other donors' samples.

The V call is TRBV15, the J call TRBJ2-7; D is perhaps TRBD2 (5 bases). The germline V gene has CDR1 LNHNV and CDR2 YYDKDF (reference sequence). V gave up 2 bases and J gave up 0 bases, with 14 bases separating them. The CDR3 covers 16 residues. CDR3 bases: TGTGCCACCAGCAGACATCTAAGCGGAGCCTCCTACGAGCAGTACTTC. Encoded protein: CATSRHLSGASYEQYF. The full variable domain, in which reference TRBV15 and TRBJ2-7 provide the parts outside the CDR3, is DAMVIQNPRYQVTQFGKPVTLSCSQTLNHNVMYWYQQKSSQAPKLLFHYYDKDFNNEADTPDNFQSRRPNTSFCFLDIRSPGLGDTAMYLCATSRHLSGASYEQYFGPGTRLTVT.

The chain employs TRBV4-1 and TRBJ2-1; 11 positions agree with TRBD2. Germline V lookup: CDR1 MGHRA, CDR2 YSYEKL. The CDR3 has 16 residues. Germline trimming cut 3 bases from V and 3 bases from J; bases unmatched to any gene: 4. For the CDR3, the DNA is TGCGCCAGCAGCCAGTATAGCGGGAGGGACTACAATGAGCAGTTCTTC. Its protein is CASSQYSGRDYNEQFF.

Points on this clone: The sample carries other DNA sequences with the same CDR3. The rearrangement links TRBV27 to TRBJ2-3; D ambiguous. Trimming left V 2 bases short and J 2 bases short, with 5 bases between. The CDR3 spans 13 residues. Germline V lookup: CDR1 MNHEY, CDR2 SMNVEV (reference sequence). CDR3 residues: CASSLPNTDTQYF. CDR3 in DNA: TGTGCCAGCAGTTTACCTAACACAGATACGCAGTATTTT.